This note documents a single TCR beta chain sequence. Its specificity is not known. The data originate from a study of cytomegalovirus exposure and HLA in healthy donors. Whole-study context: Genotyping showed roughly 81% of hundreds of donors falling in the Caucasian-associated ancestry cluster.

General study points: Researchers reported in a later analysis that common viral pathogens appeared linked to several top clusters. Later work associated 17,000 or so TCR beta sequences with HLA alleles at 0.05 false discovery rate.

The PCR contained 60 Vbeta and 13 Jbeta primers. The repertoire was sequenced with immunoSEQ multiplex PCR; TCRdb's copy has only in-frame clones and lacks some. The sample includes about 170,000 clones, around 85% of them seen just once. Germline-derived CDR1 and CDR2 are SEHNR and FQNEAQ (reference sequence). V dropped 7 bases and J dropped 0 bases, with 9 bases sitting between them. The CDR3 totals 13 residues. Donors were nominally healthy when sampled, though unrecorded immune exposures were likely. The rearrangement uses TRBV7-9 and TRBJ1-1, with D tentatively TRBD1 (6 bases). The sequence was obtained from a male donor in good health and CMV-seronegative. What was sequenced was PBMCs. The CDR3 nucleotides read TGTGCCAGCATCGGGACATTGAACACTGAAGCTTTCTTT. This gives the protein CASIGTLNTEAFF.